This passage covers 32 T cell receptor beta chains from one sample sequenced in a study of low-dose radiotherapy and immunotherapy resistance in tumors. Documented time point: after trial treatment. Specified treatment: LDRT plus nivolumab, ipilimumab, low-dose cyclophosphamide and aspirin (RACIN trial). TRAV and TRBV primers primed cDNA for both TCRalpha and TCRbeta. The PCR that amplified TCRs ran for 20 to 25 cycles, relying on a constant-region primer and a V-primer adapter. TCRdb re-called the reads with MiXCR, one entry per CDR3 protein. The data hold under 110,000 distinct CDR3 sequences, with about a fifth observed a single time. The specimen was PBMCs, collected after low-dose radiotherapy plus immunotherapy. Every receptor here comes from a male donor with prostate cancer.

The sample holds many counts of this clonotype. The J gene is TRBJ2-2, the V gene TRBV28, with a possible D match to TRBD1 (6 bases). The CDR3 sequence is 14 residues long. Trimming took 7 bases from V and 3 from J, leaving 12 bases between them. Germline lookup yields CDR1 MDHEN and CDR2 SYDVKM. The CDR3: CASTPPGDTGELFF. CDR3 DNA sequence: TGTGCCAGCACTCCTCCAGGGGACACCGGGGAGCTGTTTTTT.

The chain is built from TRBV21-1 and TRBJ2-7; the table gives TRBD1 as D, unverified against the DNA. TRBV21-1 is tagged as a pseudogene. There are 13 residues in the CDR3. The CDR3 loop reads CASSVREYYEQYF. For the CDR3, the DNA is TGTGCCAGCAGCGTCCGGGAATACTACGAGCAGTACTTC.

The chain combines TRBV28 with TRBJ1-4; TRBD1 matches 10 bases. The CDR3 is 14 amino acids. The V segment lost 6 bases and the J segment 4 bases; nucleotides outside the gene matches: 2. From germline, CDR1 is MDHEN and CDR2 SYDVKM. The CDR3 is CASRGTGDNEKLFF. DNA for the CDR3: TGTGCCAGCAGGGGGACAGGGGATAATGAAAAACTGTTTTTT. Based on the CDR3 plus reference TRBV28 and TRBJ1-4, the full variable domain is DVKVTQSSRYLVKRTGEKVFLECVQDMDHENMFWYRQDPGLGLRLIYFSYDVKMKEKGDIPEGYSVSREKKERFSLILESASTNQTSMYLCASRGTGDNEKLFFGSGTQLSVL.

In this sample, this clonotype turned up many times. The genes are TRBV20-1 and TRBJ2-1; D may be TRBD2 (7 bases). The CDR3 is made up of 17 amino acids. Germline CDR1 DFQATT, CDR2 SNEGSKA (reference sequence). V shed 0 bases and J shed 4 bases, with 19 bases lying between them. The CDR3 nucleotides read TGCAGTGCTAGAGAGAGGCGGGGGCGCTCCCTATACAATGAGCAGTTCTTC. Residues: CSARERRGRSLYNEQFF.

In this sample, this clonotype turned up many times. V is TRBV20-1 and J is TRBJ1-3; unclear D gene. The CDR3 is made up of 11 amino acids. The ends were cut back, 8 bases at V and 0 bases at J, with 5 bases in the middle. CDR1 is DFQATT, CDR2 SNEGSKA, per germline (reference sequence). The CDR3: CSSDSGNTIYF. As DNA, the CDR3 is TGCAGTAGTGACTCTGGAAACACCATATATTTT.

This clonotype was detected many times. The chain is built from TRBV27 and TRBJ2-2; a possible D gene is TRBD1 (5 bases). V was trimmed by 6 bases and J by 2 bases, leaving 22 bases between them. The length of the CDR3 is 18 residues. In germline, CDR1 is MNHEY, CDR2 SMNVEV (reference sequence). The CDR3 DNA reads as TGTGCCAGCAGCCTCGGGCTCCCCCAGGGTCCAAACACCGGGGAGCTGTTTTTT. Translated: CASSLGLPQGPNTGELFF.

This clonotype was recorded at least ten times. This chain links TRBV15 with TRBJ1-4; the D gene is possibly TRBD1 (6 bases). The CDR3 has 15 residues. Germline loops: CDR1 LNHNV, CDR2 YYDKDF (reference sequence). The ends were cut back, 3 bases at V and 4 bases at J, with 12 bases in the middle. This CDR3 is CATSSRTEFNEKLFF. DNA for the CDR3: TGTGCCACCAGCAGCCGGACAGAGTTTAATGAAAAACTGTTTTTT.

This clonotype was counted many times. J is TRBJ2-1 and V is TRBV19; perhaps TRBD1 as D (5 bases). Germline assignment: CDR1 LNHDA and CDR2 SQIVND (reference sequence). This CDR3 region has 14 residues. V was cut by 9 bases and J by 9 bases, with 21 bases left in between. CDR3 loop: CASSPRSRVVEQFF. The CDR3 DNA reads TGTGCCAGCAGCCCGAGGAGCAGGGTCGTTGAGCAGTTCTTC. Together with reference TRBV19 and TRBJ2-1, the CDR3 gives the full variable domain: DGGITQSPKYLFRKEGQNVTLSCEQNLNHDAMYWYRQDPGQGLRLIYYSQIVNDFQKGDIAEGYSVSREKKESFPLTVTSAQKNPTAFYLCASSPRSRVVEQFFGPGTRLTVL.

This clonotype was observed many times. This chain links TRBV7-9 with TRBJ2-2; 7 positions agree with TRBD1. Germline V lookup: CDR1 SEHNR, CDR2 FQNEAQ (reference sequence). This CDR3 has 15 residues. Germline trimming cut 6 bases from V and 2 bases from J; bases unmatched to any gene: 6. The CDR3 here is CASRPGQVNTGELFF. DNA of the CDR3: TGTGCCAGCAGGCCTGGACAGGTTAACACCGGGGAGCTGTTTTTT.

This clonotype was recorded at least ten times. This rearrangement joins TRBV20-1 to TRBJ2-3, with 13 bases aligning to TRBD2. Germline V lookup: CDR1 DFQATT, CDR2 SNEGSKA (reference sequence). Unmatched junction bases numbered 7, after V lost 5 bases and J lost 5 bases. This CDR3 comprises 15 residues. Written as DNA, the CDR3 is TGCAGTGCTCGGGGACTAGCGGGGATAGGAGATACGCAGTATTTT. Translation: CSARGLAGIGDTQYF.

This clonotype was observed a handful of times. V gene TRBV3-1 combines with J gene TRBJ2-1; D not resolved. The CDR3 sequence is 14 residues long. Per germline, CDR1 LGHDT and CDR2 YNNKEL (reference sequence). The V and J ends lost 0 bases and 10 bases respectively, with 13 bases between them. The CDR3 coding sequence is TGTGCCAGCAGCCAAGATCACCGTGCATCCGAGCAGTTCTTC. Translating it yields CASSQDHRASEQFF.

V is TRBV11-2 and J is TRBJ1-6; no firm D call. Germline values: CDR1 SGHAT, CDR2 FQNNGV. The CDR3 length is 14 residues. V was shortened by 3 bases and J by 5 bases, with 8 bases between the two germline ends. CDR3 nucleotide sequence: TGTGCCAGCAGCTTCGGTCAGAATAATTCACCCCTCCACTTT. Protein: CASSFGQNNSPLHF.

This clonotype was seen ten or more times. This chain joins TRBV7-2 and TRBJ2-1, with D possibly matching TRBD2 (7 bases). Trimming stripped 6 bases from V and 3 bases from J, with 18 bases between. The CDR3 is made up of 16 amino acids. Germline values: CDR1 SGHTA, CDR2 FQGNSA. The CDR3 nucleotides are TGTGCCAGCAGGGGGGGGGGCAGCGGCCTCTACAATGAGCAGTTCTTC. It is translated as CASRGGGSGLYNEQFF.

The chain carries TRBV2 and TRBJ1-2; D is uncertain. Deletions cut 5 bases from V and 1 base from J, with 8 bases between. Germline CDR1 is SNHLY and CDR2 is FYNNEI. The CDR3 is 13 residues long. CDR3 sequence: CASSMGGNYGYTF. In DNA form, the CDR3 reads TGTGCCAGCAGTATGGGTGGTAACTATGGCTACACCTTC.

This clonotype was observed at least ten times. The chain links TRBV14 to TRBJ2-5; no clear D gene. This CDR3 is built from 11 residues. Germline CDR1 is SGHDN and CDR2 is FVKESK. V lost 6 bases, J lost 3 bases, and 5 bases lay in between. DNA for the CDR3: TGTGCCAGCAGTGGAGAAGAGACCCAGTACTTC. Translation: CASSGEETQYF.

This rearrangement joins TRBV5-6 to TRBJ1-2; 10 bases map to TRBD1. CDR3 length equals 15 residues. The V and J ends lost 4 bases and 3 bases, in that order; junction bases with no gene match: 6. Germline V gene lookup returns CDR1 SGHDT and CDR2 YYEEEE. The chain's CDR3 is CASSRGQGVYYGYTF. In nucleotides, the CDR3 is TGTGCCAGCAGCCGAGGACAGGGGGTTTACTATGGCTACACCTTC.

The CDR3 reads CASGEQINSPLHF. For the CDR3, the DNA is TGTGCCAGTGGGGAGCAGATCAATTCACCCCTCCACTTT. The chain links TRBV19 to TRBJ1-6; no firm D call. The CDR3 extends over 13 amino acids. Germline values: CDR1 LNHDA, CDR2 SQIVND (reference sequence). V was pared by 8 bases and J by 7 bases, with 12 bases between.

In nucleotides, the CDR3 is TGTGCCAGCAAAACTAAGGTTGGCGGGGGGCCGGACGGCACCGGGGAGCTGTTTTTT. Protein: CASKTKVGGGPDGTGELFF. V usage is TRBV6-2 or TRBV6-3 and J usage is TRBJ2-2; 8 positions agree with TRBD2. Germline values: CDR1 MNHEY, CDR2 SVGEGT. With V trimmed by 7 bases and J by 4 bases, 20 bases remained unmatched. This CDR3 is built from 19 residues.

This chain uses TRBV30 with TRBJ1-5; TRBD1 is a possible D gene (6 bases). Germline V gene lookup returns CDR1 GTSNPN and CDR2 SVGIG (reference sequence). The CDR3 totals 14 residues. V was shortened by 4 bases and J by 6 bases, with 16 bases between the two germline ends. The CDR3 spells CAWTRDKGGQPQHF. The CDR3 DNA reads as TGTGCCTGGACCAGGGACAAGGGTGGTCAGCCCCAGCATTTT. The variable domain in full, completed from reference TRBV30 and TRBJ1-5, reads SQTIHQWPATLVQPVGSPLSLECTVEGTSNPNLYWYRQAAGRGLQLLFYSVGIGQISSEVPQNLSASRPQDRQFILSSKKLLLSDSGFYLCAWTRDKGGQPQHFGDGTRLSIL.

The chain is built from TRBV2 and TRBJ2-2, with D perhaps being TRBD1 or TRBD2 (5 bases each). This CDR3 comprises 15 residues. With 8 bases removed from V and 2 bases from J, the gap between germline ends came to 15 bases. Germline assignment: CDR1 SNHLY and CDR2 FYNNEI. CDR3 in amino acids: CASRRSGPNTGELFF. CDR3 DNA sequence: TGTGCCAGCCGGAGGTCGGGACCAAACACCGGGGAGCTGTTTTTT.

This clonotype was observed many times. This chain links TRBV20-1 with TRBJ2-1; the D is unclear. Germline-derived CDR1 and CDR2 are DFQATT and SNEGSKA (reference sequence). V was shortened by 5 bases and J by 4 bases, with 18 bases between the two germline ends. The CDR3 is made up of 15 amino acids. This CDR3 is CSARPPKNSYNEQFF. CDR3 coding DNA: TGCAGTGCTCGGCCCCCAAAAAATTCATACAATGAGCAGTTCTTC.

This clonotype was detected a few times. The V and J genes are TRBV29-1 and TRBJ1-5; possibly TRBD1 for D (5 bases). The V end lost 2 bases, the J end lost 3 bases, and 8 bases lay between the germline ends. Germline assignment: CDR1 SQVTM and CDR2 ANQGSEA. The CDR3 runs to 13 residues. CDR3 region: CSVEQGANQPQHF. The CDR3 bases are TGCAGCGTTGAACAGGGAGCCAATCAGCCCCAGCATTTT.

This clonotype was seen repeatedly, ten times or more. The rearrangement uses TRBV4-2 and TRBJ2-6; D gene uncertain. The CDR3 is made up of 16 amino acids. Deletions cut 1 base from V and 0 bases from J, with 7 bases between. The germline CDR1 and CDR2 sequences are LGHNA and YNFKEQ. The DNA of the CDR3 is TGTGCCAGCAGCCAAGGGCCAAACTCTGGGGCCAACGTCCTGACTTTC. Amino acids: CASSQGPNSGANVLTF.

This clonotype was counted ten times or more. V usage is TRBV14 and J usage is TRBJ2-1; possible D gene TRBD2, 6 bases. There are 15 residues in the CDR3. The V end was cut by 4 bases, the J end by 8 bases, with 18 bases between. The V gene's germline CDR1 is SGHDN and CDR2 FVKESK. CDR3 sequence: CASSPRLDPLDEQFF. The DNA for the CDR3 is TGTGCCAGCAGCCCCCGACTAGACCCCTTGGATGAGCAGTTCTTC.

Concerning this clonotype: The limits of the CDR3 on the DNA are not certain, so only TCRdb's listed CDR3 is given. CDR3 sequence: CASSLPGPSRELFFFF. The chain recombines TRBV7-6 with TRBJ2-2; the table calls TRBD1, which could not be checked here. The CDR3 numbers 16 amino acids, ends counted. Germline V gives CDR1 SGHVS, CDR2 FNYEAQ.

This clonotype was seen many times. The chain combines TRBV5-1 with TRBJ2-1; 7 positions agree with TRBD2. CDR3 size: 15 residues. The germline gives CDR1 SGHRS, CDR2 YFSETQ. J lost 6 bases, V lost 4 bases, and 10 bases had no gene match. Written as DNA, the CDR3 is TGCGCCAGCAGCGTCTTCACGGGAGGAGGCAATGAGCAGTTCTTC. This translates into CASSVFTGGGNEQFF.

This clonotype was recorded at least ten times. This rearrangement joins TRBV5-1 to TRBJ2-1; TRBD1 matches 7 bases. Germline values: CDR1 SGHRS, CDR2 YFSETQ. V lost 1 base, J lost 1 base, and 2 bases stayed unmatched. This CDR3 is 15 amino acids long. CDR3 residues: CASSLLQGSYNEQFF. DNA for the CDR3: TGCGCCAGCAGCTTGCTACAGGGGTCCTACAATGAGCAGTTCTTC.

On this clonotype itself: It differs at one base from a far larger clone, so likely a read error. The rearrangement links TRBV6-2 or TRBV6-3 to TRBJ2-1, with D unresolved. This CDR3 region has 12 residues. V was pared by 2 bases and J by 9 bases, with 8 bases between. Germline V gene sequence: CDR1 MNHEY, CDR2 SVGEGT. The CDR3 DNA follows: TGTGCCAGCAGTTACGTTGTAGTTGAGCAGTTCTTC. This encodes CASSYVVVEQFF.

This clonotype has at least ten counts. The chain recombines TRBV7-2 with TRBJ2-2; no firm D call. V lost 2 bases and J 5 bases, leaving 6 bases between the germline ends. Germline CDR1 SGHTA, CDR2 FQGNSA. The CDR3 runs 13 residues. The CDR3 DNA reads as TGTGCCAGCAGCTTACGCTTAACCGGGGAGCTGTTTTTT. It translates to CASSLRLTGELFF.

In its sample, this clonotype was seen a few times. This sequence joins TRBV12-3 or TRBV12-4 and TRBJ2-1, with D uncertain. V lost 6 bases and J 0 bases, leaving 12 bases between the germline ends. The length of the CDR3 is 15 residues. The CDR3 DNA reads TGTGCCAGCAGCGCCCAGAGCAGCTCCTACAATGAGCAGTTCTTC. Translation gives CASSAQSSSYNEQFF.

This clonotype appeared many times. The chain joins TRBV7-6 to TRBJ2-7; D unclear. Germline V gives CDR1 SGHVS, CDR2 FNYEAQ. V was shortened by 4 bases and J by 4 bases, with 11 bases between the two germline ends. The CDR3 loop spans 13 amino acids. The CDR3 coding sequence is TGTGCCAGCAGCTCTGACCCTCCTTACGAGCAGTACTTC. This encodes CASSSDPPYEQYF.

This clonotype was observed a few times. The chain links TRBV11-1 to TRBJ2-6; D is perhaps TRBD2 (5 bases). The CDR3 extends over 15 amino acids. From germline, CDR1 is SGHAT and CDR2 FQDESV (reference sequence). V was cut by 3 bases and J by 2 bases, with 8 bases left in between. The DNA of the CDR3 is TGTGCCAGCAGCTTGCGGGCCACTGGGGCCAACGTCCTGACTTTC. Amino acid sequence: CASSLRATGANVLTF.